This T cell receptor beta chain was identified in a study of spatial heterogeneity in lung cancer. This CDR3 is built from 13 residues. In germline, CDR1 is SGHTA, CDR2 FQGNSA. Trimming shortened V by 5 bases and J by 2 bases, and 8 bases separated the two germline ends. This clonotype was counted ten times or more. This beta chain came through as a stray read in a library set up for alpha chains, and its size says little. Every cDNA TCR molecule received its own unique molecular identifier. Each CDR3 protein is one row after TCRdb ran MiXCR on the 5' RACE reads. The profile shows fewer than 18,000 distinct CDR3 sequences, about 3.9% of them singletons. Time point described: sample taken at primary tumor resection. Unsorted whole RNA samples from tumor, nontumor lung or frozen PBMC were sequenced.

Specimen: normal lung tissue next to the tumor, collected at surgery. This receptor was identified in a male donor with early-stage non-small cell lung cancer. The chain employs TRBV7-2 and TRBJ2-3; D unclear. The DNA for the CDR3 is TGTGCCAGCAGCCCTGGAGCCACAGATACGCAGTATTTT. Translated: CASSPGATDTQYF.